This T cell receptor beta chain was sequenced during a study of cytomegalovirus exposure and HLA in healthy donors. In regard to this clone: Its matching antigen is unknown.

J lost 0 bases, V lost 1 base, and 4 bases had no gene match. The germline gives CDR1 SEHNR, CDR2 FQNEAQ (reference sequence). The CDR3 is made up of 17 amino acids. The PCR had 60 Vbeta and 13 Jbeta primers. Original handling: Unique TCR beta chains numbered about 79 million in a later analysis, with around 10 million shared. Clones were sequenced by immunoSEQ multiplex PCR, and TCRdb holds only the in-frame ones, with some missing. Clone size and the V and J calls come from that table; the DNA yielded D and trimming. The data show a few hundred thousand clones, over 75% seen once. Whole-study results and caveats: Later analysis identified about 18,000 TCR beta sequences associated with HLA alleles, using a false discovery rate threshold of 0.05.

The sample consisted of PBMCs. The V call is TRBV7-9, the J call TRBJ2-1; 9 nucleotides match TRBD2. This TCR derives from a man aged 18-30 years in good health and CMV-seronegative. This CDR3 reads CASSLVGSGSSYNEQFF. CDR3 DNA sequence: TGTGCCAGCAGCTTAGTCGGTAGCGGGAGCTCCTACAATGAGCAGTTCTTC.